At least ten counts were recorded for the clone carrying this TCR beta chain. Antigen specificity is unknown. The sample originates from a study of identical twins. Overall study results and limits: Memory repertoires lacked the insertion deficit that abundant cord blood beta clonotypes showed.

The donor group consisted entirely of healthy Caucasians. Through template switching, a universal primer site was introduced, and the cDNA contained unique molecular identifiers. MiXCR, run by TCRdb on the 5' RACE reads, gives a single entry per CDR3 protein. The profile shows hundreds of thousands of distinct CDR3 sequences, 5.5% to 8% of them singletons. V was clipped by 4 bases and J by 5 bases, with 14 bases between them. The CDR3 has 15 amino acids. These same records also appear under a second study, on yellow fever vaccine responses in identical twins.

Material for sequencing was memory (CD45RO+) T cells sorted from blood. The receptor's source is a woman under 30 in good health. The V call is TRBV12-3 or TRBV12-4, the J call TRBJ1-4; tentative D call: TRBD1 (6 bases). CDR3 DNA: TGTGCCAGCAGTTCCAGAGGGGACAAGAATGAAAAACTGTTTTTT. Translating gives CASSSRGDKNEKLFF.